This record covers a single T cell receptor beta chain. The record originates from a study of blood T cell repertoires in COVID-19. At the level of the study: Acute-phase and convalescent COVID-19 samples originated in the United States, Italy and Spain. In each case, the material was cDNA or gDNA derived from T cells, B-cell-depleted T cells, or PBMCs.

Germline V lookup: CDR1 MDHEN, CDR2 SYDVKM. This CDR3 is 15 amino acids long. Trimming took 3 bases from V and 0 from J, leaving 9 bases between them. The authors' processing: Estimation of nucleated cell counts was performed using reference gene primer amplification. Profiled with immunoSEQ multiplex PCR; TCRdb holds only in-frame clones, not every one. Clonal size and the V and J genes are those of that table, whereas D and trimming came from the DNA. The sample has around 49,000 clones, approximately 95% seen once. The V call is TRBV28, the J call TRBJ1-5; D not resolved. The sample taken for sequencing was peripheral blood. This TCR was recovered from a man aged 55 to 70 with COVID-19, enrolled during active disease. The CDR3 sequence is CASSFHGYSNQPQHF. Here the CDR3 DNA reads TGTGCCAGCAGTTTCCACGGGTATAGCAATCAGCCCCAGCATTTT.